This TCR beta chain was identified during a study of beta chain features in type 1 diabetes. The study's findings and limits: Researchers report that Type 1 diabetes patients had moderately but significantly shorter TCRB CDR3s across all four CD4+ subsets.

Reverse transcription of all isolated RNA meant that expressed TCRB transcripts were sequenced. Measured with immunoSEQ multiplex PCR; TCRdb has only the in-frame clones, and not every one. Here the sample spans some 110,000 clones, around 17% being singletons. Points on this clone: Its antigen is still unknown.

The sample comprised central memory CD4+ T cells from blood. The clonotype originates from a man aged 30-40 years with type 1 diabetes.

CDR3 nucleotide sequence: TGTGCCAGCAGCCAATTTGGAAACAACTATGGCTACACCTTC. It codes for CASSQFGNNYGYTF. The chain employs TRBV14 and TRBJ1-2; unclear D gene. This CDR3 spans 14 amino acids. Trimming removed 2 bases at V and 2 bases at J, with 9 bases between. The germline V gene has CDR1 SGHDN and CDR2 FVKESK.